These 5 T cell receptor beta chains share one sample of origin, sequenced in a study of OX40 agonist ivuxolimab in advanced cancers. This table comes from immunoSEQ multiplex PCR, and its TCRdb copy is limited to in-frame clones, with some not included. The repertoire holds tens of thousands of clones, with roughly 90% as singletons. This sample comprised CD4+ or CD8+ T cells sorted from blood, obtained in a trial of the OX40 agonist ivuxolimab. Receptors were obtained from an adult with an advanced solid tumor such as melanoma, head and neck, liver or kidney cancer.

This chain links TRBV6-5 with TRBJ1-5; no firm D call. Trimming left V 5 bases short and J 7 bases short, with 12 bases between. Looked up from germline, CDR1 is MNHEY and CDR2 is SVGAGI. The CDR3 loop spans 13 amino acids. The CDR3 sequence: CASSEWVGQPQHF. The CDR3, as DNA: TGTGCCAGCAGTGAATGGGTGGGGCAGCCCCAGCATTTT.

This clone came up once. This chain uses TRBV6-5 with TRBJ1-6; no firm D call. The V end was cut by 10 bases, the J end by 11 bases, with 9 bases between. Germline V lookup: CDR1 MNHEY, CDR2 SVGAGI. This CDR3 region has 10 residues. The CDR3 DNA follows: TGTGCCACCCTTTTTCCACCCCTCCACTTT. Encoded protein: CATLFPPLHF.

Only a few counts were recorded for this clone. The chain is built from TRBV4-1 and TRBJ1-5, with no clear D. The germline V and J ends were trimmed by 1 base and 5 bases, with 6 bases remaining between them. The CDR3 is made up of 13 amino acids. From germline, CDR1 is MGHRA and CDR2 YSYEKL. CDR3 amino acids: CASSQVGDQPQHF. In DNA form, the CDR3 reads TGCGCCAGCAGCCAAGTCGGGGATCAGCCCCAGCATTTT.

This chain uses TRBV6-5 with TRBJ2-1, with a weak D call TRBD2 (6 bases). The germline V gene encodes CDR1 MNHEY and CDR2 SVGAGI. The V and J ends lost 4 bases and 2 bases respectively, with 12 bases between them. This CDR3 region has 15 residues. The CDR3 is CASSLYGGAYNEQFF. In nucleotides, the CDR3 is TGTGCCAGCAGTTTATATGGCGGGGCCTACAATGAGCAGTTCTTC.

V gene TRBV28 combines with J gene TRBJ2-1, with TRBD1 as a possible D gene (5 bases). Per germline, CDR1 MDHEN and CDR2 SYDVKM. The CDR3 sequence is 15 residues long. V lost 4 bases and J 0 bases, leaving 10 bases between the germline ends. The CDR3 sequence is CASSYIQVSYNEQFF. The CDR3 DNA reads as TGTGCCAGCAGTTATATACAGGTCTCCTACAATGAGCAGTTCTTC.